Below, 29 T cell receptor beta chains from the same sample are listed, as sequenced in a study of T-cell reconstitution after alpha-beta-depleted transplantation in children. Unique molecular identifiers were used in preparing the TCRbeta library. TCRdb independently ran MiXCR on the PCR reads; one entry per CDR3 protein. The sample gives 200,000 to 250,000 distinct CDR3 sequences, 12% of which show up once; roughly 2.6% is in the top ten. This specimen consisted of PBMCs from the stem cell graft donor, obtained from the stem cell graft. The receptors stem from a human donor who donated a stem cell graft to a child with acute lymphoblastic leukemia.

This rearrangement joins TRBV6-5 to TRBJ2-7; 10 bases agree with TRBD2. Unmatched junction bases numbered 8, after V lost 2 bases and J lost 4 bases. The CDR3 sequence is 16 residues long. From germline, CDR1 is MNHEY and CDR2 SVGAGI. The CDR3 DNA follows: TGTGCCAGCAGTTACGGATCTGGACTAGCGGCTTACGAGCAGTACTTC. Amino acids: CASSYGSGLAAYEQYF.

There are many counts of this clonotype. The chain uses TRBV11-2 and TRBJ2-7, with TRBD1 matching 8 bases. The V and J ends lost 6 bases and 2 bases, in that order; junction bases with no gene match: 6. Germline loops: CDR1 SGHAT, CDR2 FQNNGV. The CDR3 is 14 amino acids. This CDR3 is CASSKGQGAYEQYF. The CDR3 DNA follows: TGTGCCAGCAGTAAAGGACAGGGCGCCTACGAGCAGTACTTC. Filled out from reference TRBV11-2 and TRBJ2-7, the complete variable domain reads EAGVAQSPRYKIIEKRQSVAFWCNPISGHATLYWYQQILGQGPKLLIQFQNNGVVDDSQLPKDRFSAERLKGVDSTLKIQPAKLEDSAVYLCASSKGQGAYEQYFGPGTRLTVT.

This clonotype was observed many times. V is TRBV28 and J is TRBJ2-1; 11 nucleotides line up with TRBD1. The CDR3 is 15 residues long. V shed 3 bases, J shed 5 bases, and the junction held 3 bases outside the gene matches. Germline CDR1 is MDHEN and CDR2 is SYDVKM. The CDR3, as DNA: TGTGCCAGCAGTTTCCGGGACAGGGGGAACAATGAGCAGTTCTTC. Amino acid sequence: CASSFRDRGNNEQFF.

The table lists this clonotype with a few counts. The chain joins TRBV20-1 to TRBJ2-7; D perhaps matches TRBD2 (6 bases). The V gene lost 5 bases and the J gene lost 0 bases, with 14 bases spanning the gap. This CDR3 is built from 14 residues. The V gene's germline CDR1 is DFQATT and CDR2 SNEGSKA (reference sequence). The CDR3 sequence: CSAATGLLSYEQYF. Written as DNA, the CDR3 is TGCAGTGCTGCAACGGGACTCCTCTCCTACGAGCAGTACTTC.

On this clonotype: The junction departs from germline at one end; a sequencing error may be responsible. V gene TRBV9 combines with J gene TRBJ1-2; 7 nucleotides agree with TRBD1. CDR1 SGDLS and CDR2 YYNGEE come from the germline V gene. This CDR3 spans 15 amino acids. The CDR3 DNA follows: TGTGCCAGCAGCGCTGTCGGACAGGTCCGGGGAGGCTGCACCTTC. It specifies CASSAVGQVRGGCTF.

This clonotype was picked up many times. The rearrangement uses TRBV27 and TRBJ1-1; D uncertain. V lost 6 bases to trimming and J lost 1 base, with 3 bases between them. The CDR3 loop spans 11 amino acids. Germline CDR1 MNHEY, CDR2 SMNVEV (reference sequence). Here the CDR3 DNA reads TGTGCCAGCAGGCGGAACACTGAAGCTTTCTTT. Translated: CASRRNTEAFF.

Remarks on this clonotype: It may be a read error: a sequence one base away is much more abundant. This chain connects TRBV6-2 or TRBV6-3 to TRBJ2-7; D is possibly TRBD2 (5 bases). V lost 6 bases and J lost 1, with 16 bases in between. Germline lookup yields CDR1 MNHEY and CDR2 SVGEGT. The CDR3 covers 15 residues. Here the CDR3 reads CASRDPGFESYEQYF. For the CDR3, the DNA is TGTGCCAGCAGAGACCCGGGGTTCGAGTCCTACGAGCAGTACTTC.

In this sample, this clonotype turned up many times. The rearrangement joins TRBV12-3 or TRBV12-4 to TRBJ2-2; D possibly corresponds to TRBD2 (5 bases). V lost 3 bases and J 4 bases, leaving 9 bases between the germline ends. There are 14 residues in the CDR3. The CDR3 loop is CASSFGLTTGELFF. The CDR3 region has the DNA TGTGCCAGCAGTTTTGGACTCACCACCGGGGAGCTGTTTTTT.

This clonotype showed up just once. This CDR3 reads CASSLAGLAVNEQFF. DNA of the CDR3: TGTGCCAGCAGCTTAGCCGGACTAGCGGTCAATGAGCAGTTCTTC. The V gene is TRBV7-2, the J gene TRBJ2-1, with 10 bases matching TRBD2. This CDR3 comprises 15 residues. V was pared by 0 bases and J by 6 bases, with 2 bases of the junction left unmatched. CDR1 and CDR2 (germline): SGHTA, FQGNSA.

This clonotype was observed at least ten times. The genes are TRBV9 and TRBJ2-7, with D maybe TRBD2 (5 bases). Germline lookup yields CDR1 SGDLS and CDR2 YYNGEE. The CDR3 length is 11 residues. V was pared by 7 bases and J by 3 bases, with 8 bases between. CDR3 DNA: TGTGCCAGCGGGAGAGGCTACGAGCAGTACTTC. Protein sequence: CASGRGYEQYF.

This clonotype appeared many times. The gene calls are TRBV10-3 and TRBJ1-5; 10 bases are a match to TRBD1. CDR1 is ENHRY, CDR2 SYGVKD, per germline. The CDR3 sequence is 14 residues long. V shed 2 bases and J 5 bases; nucleotides not matched to a gene: 0. The CDR3 DNA sequence: TGTGCCATCAGTGAGGGACAGGGGGATCAGCCCCAGCATTTT. Residues: CAISEGQGDQPQHF.

This clonotype was seen ten or more times. The V and J genes are TRBV9 and TRBJ1-6; the match to TRBD1 covers 8 bases. The V segment lost 3 bases and the J segment 7 bases; nucleotides outside the gene matches: 0. CDR1 and CDR2 (germline): SGDLS, YYNGEE. This CDR3 is 13 amino acids long. The CDR3 loop is CASSGDRNSPLHF. The CDR3 DNA is TGTGCCAGCAGCGGGGACAGGAATTCACCCCTCCACTTT. The full variable domain, in which reference TRBV9 and TRBJ1-6 provide the parts outside the CDR3, is DSGVTQTPKHLITATGQRVTLRCSPRSGDLSVYWYQQSLDQGLQFLIQYYNGEERAKGNILERFSAQQFPDLHSELNLSSLELGDSALYFCASSGDRNSPLHFGNGTRLTVT.

This clonotype was seen at least ten times. The chain joins TRBV28 to TRBJ1-5, with D possibly TRBD1 on 6 matching bases. The V end lost 7 bases, the J end lost 6 bases, and 16 bases lay between the germline ends. This CDR3 region has 14 residues. Germline assignment: CDR1 MDHEN and CDR2 SYDVKM. This CDR3 is CASNPRRGVQPQHF. CDR3 coding DNA: TGTGCCAGCAATCCTCGAAGGGGGGTTCAGCCCCAGCATTTT.

This clonotype was seen many times. This chain uses TRBV6-4 with TRBJ2-2; no firm D call. Trimming took 4 bases from V and 4 from J, leaving 7 bases between them. CDR3 length equals 13 residues. Per the germline V gene, CDR1 is MRHNA and CDR2 is SNTAGT. The CDR3 nucleotides are TGTGCCAGCAGTGCGGGCACCACCGGGGAGCTGTTTTTT. Protein product: CASSAGTTGELFF.

This clonotype was recorded at least ten times. The V call is TRBV4-3, the J call TRBJ1-5; D is possibly TRBD1 (5 bases). The CDR3 is made up of 18 amino acids. The germline gives CDR1 LGHNA, CDR2 YSLEER. The V end lost 0 bases, the J end lost 2 bases, and 17 bases lay between the germline ends. CDR3 sequence (DNA): TGCGCCAGCAGCCAAGAGAGGGGACCGATCCTCCGCAATCAGCCCCAGCATTTT. It translates to CASSQERGPILRNQPQHF.

In this sample, this clonotype turned up many times. The V gene is TRBV28, the J gene TRBJ1-6, with 9 bases aligning to TRBD1. V was clipped by 5 bases and J by 5 bases; unmatched bases: 1. This CDR3 is built from 14 residues. Germline loops: CDR1 MDHEN, CDR2 SYDVKM. In nucleotides, the CDR3 is TGTGCCAGCAGTGGACAGGGGAATAATTCACCCCTCCACTTT. Translating gives CASSGQGNNSPLHF.

Notes on this clonotype: Mismatch with germline at one junction end may stem from a read error. The CDR3 DNA reads as TGTGCCAGCGGTGAGATACTTAACTATGGCTACACCTTC. Residues: CASGEILNYGYTF. V is TRBV6-1 and J is TRBJ1-2; unclear D gene. CDR1 and CDR2 from the germline V gene are MNHNS and SASEGT. The CDR3 consists of 13 residues.

This clonotype was detected ten times or more. The rearrangement uses TRBV5-1 and TRBJ2-3; no reliable D call. V lost 3 bases and J 2 bases, leaving 7 bases between the germline ends. The CDR3 has 13 amino acids. Germline loops: CDR1 SGHRS, CDR2 YFSETQ. The CDR3 DNA follows: TGCGCCAGCAGCTCCGCGTCCACAGATACGCAGTATTTT. Amino acid sequence: CASSSASTDTQYF.

This clonotype came up many times. The V gene is TRBV10-3, the J gene TRBJ2-6; 7 nucleotides align to TRBD2. Looked up from germline, CDR1 is ENHRY and CDR2 is SYGVKD. V trimming: 10 bases; J trimming: 0 bases; junction bases outside the gene matches: 12. The CDR3 is made up of 17 amino acids. Here the CDR3 DNA reads TGTGCCACAGCTCCCTGGGAGGGAAGCTCTGGGGCCAACGTCCTGACTTTC. It yields the protein CATAPWEGSSGANVLTF.

This clonotype has a count of ten or more. This chain links TRBV7-2 with TRBJ2-1; no clear D. CDR1 and CDR2 (germline): SGHTA, FQGNSA. Trimming stripped 1 base from V and 10 bases from J, with 14 bases between. The CDR3 runs 14 residues. The CDR3 protein is CASSLESRIAEQFF. The CDR3 DNA follows: TGTGCCAGCAGCTTAGAATCGAGGATAGCCGAGCAGTTCTTC.

The chain is built from TRBV12-3 or TRBV12-4 and TRBJ2-7; D unclear. Trimming took off 5 bases at V and 5 bases at J, with 19 bases between the two ends. The CDR3 has 15 residues. CDR3 DNA: TGTGCCAGCAGTAGAGAGAGGTGGGTTATCGACGAGCAGTACTTC. Translating gives CASSRERWVIDEQYF.

This clonotype was observed many times. The chain uses TRBV2 and TRBJ2-7, with 11 bases fitting TRBD1. The J segment lost 4 bases and the V segment lost 10 bases, leaving 9 bases of the junction unmatched. This CDR3 region has 14 residues. Looked up from germline, CDR1 is SNHLY and CDR2 is FYNNEI. Here the CDR3 DNA reads TGTGCCACCAAAACCGGGACAGGGGGTTACGAGCAGTACTTC. It codes for CATKTGTGGYEQYF.

This clonotype was seen many times. The V call is TRBV7-2, the J call TRBJ1-2, with D maybe TRBD1 (6 bases). The CDR3 loop spans 17 amino acids. Germline CDR1 reads SGHTA; CDR2 reads FQGNSA. Between the trimmed V and J ends, which lost 5 bases and 1 base, there was a span of 20 bases. The CDR3 DNA follows: TGTGCCAGCAGCCAGAGGGTCCGGGGGCGGGTTAACTATGGCTACACCTTC. Protein sequence: CASSQRVRGRVNYGYTF.

This clonotype occurred many times. The chain combines TRBV6-1 with TRBJ2-1; 9 bases map to TRBD2. V lost 7 bases and J lost 6; bases outside the gene matches: 22. There are 19 residues in the CDR3. CDR1 MNHNS and CDR2 SASEGT come from the germline V gene. The CDR3 region has the DNA TGTGCCAGCATGAAGCGGGGGGTTTATGACAGGGAAGGTGGCAATGAGCAGTTCTTC. It encodes CASMKRGVYDREGGNEQFF.

This clonotype was recorded many times. The chain has TRBV5-5 and TRBJ2-3; tentative D call: TRBD2 (6 bases). This CDR3 has 14 residues. The V end was cut by 1 base, the J end by 6 bases, with 12 bases between. Germline V gene lookup returns CDR1 SGHKS and CDR2 YYEKEE (reference sequence). CDR3 amino acids: CASSLTTRGDTQYF. Written as DNA, the CDR3 is TGTGCCAGCAGCTTGACAACCCGGGGGGATACGCAGTATTTT.

This clonotype was seen many times. The rearrangement links TRBV6-1 to TRBJ2-7, with D tentatively TRBD1 (5 bases). CDR3 length equals 13 residues. Between the trimmed V and J ends, which lost 3 bases and 4 bases, there was a span of 10 bases. The V gene's germline CDR1 is MNHNS and CDR2 SASEGT. The CDR3 coding sequence is TGTGCCAGCAGTGACCCAGACAGTTACGAGCAGTACTTC. The encoded protein is CASSDPDSYEQYF.

This clonotype came up many times. The chain employs TRBV5-1 and TRBJ1-5; D is undetermined. Germline CDR1 and CDR2: SGHRS and YFSETQ. Trimming left V 3 bases short and J 7 bases short, with 14 bases between. The CDR3 length is 14 residues. CDR3 DNA sequence: TGCGCCAGCAGCTCAGATGGGGTGGGGCAGCCCCAGCATTTT. Protein sequence: CASSSDGVGQPQHF.

On this clonotype itself: This may come from a read error, since a much larger clone is one base off. The gene calls are TRBV28 and TRBJ2-5; weak D call: TRBD2 (6 bases). The germline V gene has CDR1 MDHEN and CDR2 SYDVKM. The length of the CDR3 is 14 residues. V was cut by 4 bases and J by 3 bases, with 12 bases left in between. This CDR3 reads CASSSLAAEETQYF. The CDR3 bases are TGTGCCAGCAGTTCCTTAGCGGCGGAAGAGACCCAGTACTTC.

V usage is TRBV7-8 and J usage is TRBJ1-5, with TRBD1 identical over 11 bases. The length of the CDR3 is 15 residues. Trimming cost V 4 bases and J 6 bases; bases outside gene matches: 5. Germline V lookup: CDR1 SGHVS, CDR2 FQNEAQ. Written as DNA, the CDR3 is TGTGCCAGCAGCTCGGACAGGGGGCTCGGTCAGCCCCAGCATTTT. Residues: CASSSDRGLGQPQHF.